This TCR beta chain was captured by sequencing in a study of radiation and T cells in renal cell carcinoma. The time point: blood 4 weeks post-SBRT, at nephrectomy. Sample treatment: 15 Gy SBRT to primary tumor, nephrectomy 4 weeks later. Radiation-treated patients gave blood at baseline, week 2 and week 4. Clear cell pathology was present in this patient's renal cell carcinoma. Worth noting for this clone: Antigen specificity is unknown.

Sequencing was performed with immunoSEQ multiplex PCR; in TCRdb, only in-frame clones are kept and a portion is missing. The sample includes 90,000 to 100,000 clones, roughly 82% of them seen just once. Findings and caveats of the study: In blood, top tumor clones expanded by 2 weeks, shrinking by 4. Baseline intratumoral clonotype presence is unknown without pretreatment biopsies.

This sequence was found in a man aged 60 to 69 with renal cell carcinoma. This specimen consisted of blood, obtained from a patient whose treatment included radiotherapy and nephrectomy.

The CDR3 reads CASSQEAGGVSYEQYF. CDR3 nucleotide sequence: TGCGCCAGCAGCCAAGAAGCAGGGGGCGTTTCCTACGAGCAGTACTTC. This rearrangement joins TRBV4-1 to TRBJ2-7, with 8 bases that match TRBD1. Germline CDR1 MGHRA, CDR2 YSYEKL. V lost 0 bases and J lost 1; bases outside the gene matches: 5. The CDR3 contains 16 residues.